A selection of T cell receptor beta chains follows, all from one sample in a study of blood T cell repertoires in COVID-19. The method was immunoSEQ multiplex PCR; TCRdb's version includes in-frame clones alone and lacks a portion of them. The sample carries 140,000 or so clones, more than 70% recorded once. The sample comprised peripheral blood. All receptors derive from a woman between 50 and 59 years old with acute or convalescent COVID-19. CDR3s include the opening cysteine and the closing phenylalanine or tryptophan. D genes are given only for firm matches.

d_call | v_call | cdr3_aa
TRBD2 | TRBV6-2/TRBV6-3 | CASSPAAGSDTQYF
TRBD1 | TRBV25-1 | CASSALRQGASVAFF
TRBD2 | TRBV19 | CASSRGTSVNEQFF
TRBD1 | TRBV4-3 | CASSRYRGADTEAFF
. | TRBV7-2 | CASLWESHNEQFF
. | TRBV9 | CASSAGDWRDLAKNIQYF
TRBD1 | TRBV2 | CASSETGTFSQPQHF
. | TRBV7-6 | CASSLGAGQNYEQYF
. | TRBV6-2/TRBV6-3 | CASRRQGNTDTQYF
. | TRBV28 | CASSSPGHNAYEQYF
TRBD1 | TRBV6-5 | CASRPQPGGFTEAFF
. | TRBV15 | CATSSNTDSLNEKLFF
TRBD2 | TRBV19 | CASSIVGRGGQETQYF
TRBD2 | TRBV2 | CASRWASGGNEQFF
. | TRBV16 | CASSQWSENYGYTF
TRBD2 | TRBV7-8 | CASSLWTSGGNSYNEQFF
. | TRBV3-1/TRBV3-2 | CASSQDTSENYGYTF
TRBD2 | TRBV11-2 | CASSPGLAGGLNEQYF
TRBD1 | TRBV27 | CASSLGTGNYEQYF
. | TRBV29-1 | CSVEVQATGELFF
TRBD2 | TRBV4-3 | CASSQDPASGRGETQYF
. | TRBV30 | CAWSPGQTNTEAFF
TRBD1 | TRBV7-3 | CASSQGAGETQYF
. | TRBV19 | CASSLYSDRNTEAFF
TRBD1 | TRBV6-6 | CASSYPPGTGGNTIYF
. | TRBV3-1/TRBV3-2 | CASSRRDYTEAFF
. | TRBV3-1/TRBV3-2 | CASNPSELRGNSPLHF
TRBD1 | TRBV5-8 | CASSLAWTGGEQHF
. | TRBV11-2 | CASSPREGVPLHF
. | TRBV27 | CASSFGGARNEQFF
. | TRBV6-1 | CASSEYDKGYAEAFF
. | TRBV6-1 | CASSEGGLKETQYF
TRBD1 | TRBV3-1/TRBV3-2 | CASSYDKRKTGYYEQYF
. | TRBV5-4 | CASSWDGTFGRTDTQYF
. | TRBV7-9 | CASSRGDLRGYTF
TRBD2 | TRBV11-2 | CASSLVTGGRETQYF
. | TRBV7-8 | CASSLEPNQPQHF
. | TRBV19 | CASSAGVYTSGQPQHF
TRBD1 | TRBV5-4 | CASSAGTGYEQYF
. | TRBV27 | CASSEYSLGTEAFF
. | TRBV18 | CASSPPLGQGRDGQYF
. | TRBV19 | CASSSGLVNTEAFF
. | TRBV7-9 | CASRSGPSEGSHF
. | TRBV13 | CASSLDPRDQPQHF
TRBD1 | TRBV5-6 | CASSKTGGGEQFF
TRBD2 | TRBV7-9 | CASSPPSSGGLNEQFF
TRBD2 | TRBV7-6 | CASSLGGLAELYEQYF
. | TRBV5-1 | CASSSGTHNQETQYF